This is a list of T cell receptor beta chains from one sample in a study of shared clonotypes between healthy human individuals. Using immunoSEQ multiplex PCR, the repertoire was profiled, and TCRdb retains in-frame clones only, with some absent. Here the sample spans roughly 220,000 clones, about 69% being singletons. Sequencing input: memory CD4+ T cells sorted from blood. The receptor source for this set is a man between 25 and 39 years old in good health. Both conserved end residues are trimmed from each CDR3.

TRBV5-1	TRBJ2-7	ASSLAPEGAGSYEQY
TRBV2	TRBJ2-3	ASRRESDTQY
TRBV4-2	TRBJ2-1	ASSQDPAAGVGEF
TRBV4-3	TRBJ1-5	ASSQEPGNGPQH
TRBV18	TRBJ1-4	ASSDNRVSSEKLF
TRBV7-9	TRBJ1-3	ASSLGTASNTIY
TRBV28	TRBJ1-1	ASSLSAGTANTEAF
TRBV11-2	TRBJ2-7	ASSFWDGSSYEQY
TRBV28	TRBJ2-7	ASSKGPSSYEQY
TRBV9	TRBJ2-1	ASSVYSGAYNEQF